This section outlines one T cell receptor (beta chain) sequence together with its context. This specimen belongs to a study of blood T cell repertoires in COVID-19. Generated by immunoSEQ multiplex PCR, the TCRdb table keeps only in-frame clones and is missing some. The sample contains around 300,000 clones, roughly 91% of which appear only once. Trimming left V 3 bases short and J 4 bases short, with 13 bases between. This CDR3 region has 15 residues. The germline CDR1 and CDR2 sequences are KGHSH and LQKENI. This TCR was recovered from a man aged 50 or older with active or convalescent COVID-19. The chain is built from TRBV18 and TRBJ1-3; tentative D call: TRBD1 (5 bases). Sequencing was performed on peripheral blood. CDR3 amino acids: CASSPDRGLGNTIYF. Here the CDR3 DNA reads TGTGCCAGCTCACCTGACAGAGGTTTAGGAAACACCATATATTTT.